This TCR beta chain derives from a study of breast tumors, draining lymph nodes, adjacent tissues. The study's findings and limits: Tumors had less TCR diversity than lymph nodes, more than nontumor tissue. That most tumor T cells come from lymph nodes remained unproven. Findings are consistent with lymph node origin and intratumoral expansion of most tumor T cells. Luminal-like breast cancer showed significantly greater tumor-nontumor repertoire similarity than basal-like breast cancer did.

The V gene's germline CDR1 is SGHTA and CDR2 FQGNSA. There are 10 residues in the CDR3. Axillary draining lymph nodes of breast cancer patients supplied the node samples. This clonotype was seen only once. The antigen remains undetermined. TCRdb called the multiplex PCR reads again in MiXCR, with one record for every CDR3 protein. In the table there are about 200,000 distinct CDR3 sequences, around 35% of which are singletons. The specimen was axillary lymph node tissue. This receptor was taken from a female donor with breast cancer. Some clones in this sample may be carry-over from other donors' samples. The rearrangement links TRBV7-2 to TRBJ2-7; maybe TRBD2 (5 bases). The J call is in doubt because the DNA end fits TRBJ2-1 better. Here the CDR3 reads CASSSRGQFF. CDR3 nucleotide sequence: TGTGCCAGCAGCTCCCGGGGACAGTTCTTC.